This T cell receptor beta chain was sequenced during a study of brain T cells in children with intractable seizures. The sequenced cases were selected for having the highest brain T cell transcript signatures. Some clones are missing from TCRdb's copy, which holds only in-frame ones; the method was immunoSEQ multiplex PCR. The table includes over 7,000 clones, 69% detected once. Regarding the study as a whole: Pre- and post-surgery blood differed in depth, so pre-surgery absences may be undersampling.

The germline gives CDR1 SEHNR, CDR2 FQNEAQ (reference sequence). V lost 6 bases, J lost 2 bases, and 7 bases lay in between. The CDR3 extends over 12 amino acids. With respect to this clone: Its antigen is unknown.

Sequenced here: resected brain tissue, sampled at surgery. V and J are TRBV7-9 and TRBJ1-2; D unresolved. The sequence came from a girl under 10 years old with tuberous sclerosis and intractable seizures. CDR3 DNA sequence: TGTGCCAGCAGTGGCGAGAACTATGGCTACACCTTC. Translating gives CASSGENYGYTF.